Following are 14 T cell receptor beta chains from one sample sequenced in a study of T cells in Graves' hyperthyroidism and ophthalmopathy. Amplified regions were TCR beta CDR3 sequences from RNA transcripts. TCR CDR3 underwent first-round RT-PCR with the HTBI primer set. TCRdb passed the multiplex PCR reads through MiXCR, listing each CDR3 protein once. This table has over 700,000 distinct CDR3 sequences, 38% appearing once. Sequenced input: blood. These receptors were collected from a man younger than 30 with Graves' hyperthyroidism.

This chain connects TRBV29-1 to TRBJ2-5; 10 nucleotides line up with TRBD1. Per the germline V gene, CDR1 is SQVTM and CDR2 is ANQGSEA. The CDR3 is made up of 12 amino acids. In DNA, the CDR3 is TGCAGTTCCGACCGGACAGGGGGGACCCAGTACTTC. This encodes CSSDRTGGTQYF.

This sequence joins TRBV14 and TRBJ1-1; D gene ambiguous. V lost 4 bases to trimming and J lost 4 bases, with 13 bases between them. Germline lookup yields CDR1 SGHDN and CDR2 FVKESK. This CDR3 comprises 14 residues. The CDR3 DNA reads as TGTGCCAGCAGCCCAACCCTTGGGAGCACTGAAGCTTTCTTT. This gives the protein CASSPTLGSTEAFF. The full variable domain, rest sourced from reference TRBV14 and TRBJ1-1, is EAGVTQFPSHSVIEKGQTVTLRCDPISGHDNLYWYRRVMGKEIKFLLHFVKESKQDESGMPNNRFLAERTGGTYSTLKVQPAELEDSGVYFCASSPTLGSTEAFFGQGTRLTVV.

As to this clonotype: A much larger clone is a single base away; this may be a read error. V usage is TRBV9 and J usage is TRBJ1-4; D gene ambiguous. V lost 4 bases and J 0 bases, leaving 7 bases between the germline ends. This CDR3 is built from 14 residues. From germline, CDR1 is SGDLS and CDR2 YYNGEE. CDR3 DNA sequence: TGTGCCAGCAGCACTCGATCAACTAATGAAAAACTGTTTTTT. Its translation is CASSTRSTNEKLFF. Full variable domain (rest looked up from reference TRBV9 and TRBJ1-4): DSGVTQTPKHLITATGQRVTLRCSPRSGDLSVYWYQQSLDQGLQFLIQYYNGEERAKGNILERFSAQQFPDLHSELNLSSLELGDSALYFCASSTRSTNEKLFFGSGTQLSVL.

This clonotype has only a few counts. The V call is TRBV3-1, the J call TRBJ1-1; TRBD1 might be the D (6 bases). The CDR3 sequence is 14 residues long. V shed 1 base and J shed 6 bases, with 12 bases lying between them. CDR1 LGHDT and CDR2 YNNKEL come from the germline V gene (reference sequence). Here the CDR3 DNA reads TGTGCCAGCAGCCAAGGACAGGCGGAATCTGAAGCTTTCTTT. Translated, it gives CASSQGQAESEAFF.

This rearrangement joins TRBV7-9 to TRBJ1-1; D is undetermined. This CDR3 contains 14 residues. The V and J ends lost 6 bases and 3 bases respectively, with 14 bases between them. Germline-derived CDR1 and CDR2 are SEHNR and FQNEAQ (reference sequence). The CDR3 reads CASSGDLDHTEAFF. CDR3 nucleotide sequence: TGTGCCAGCAGTGGGGATTTAGATCACACTGAAGCTTTCTTT.

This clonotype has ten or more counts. CDR3 sequence reads: CAISGQDIGIYEQYF. The CDR3 nucleotides read TGTGCCATCAGTGGACAGGACATTGGGATTTACGAGCAGTACTTC. The chain is built from TRBV10-3 and TRBJ2-7; a weak D match, TRBD1 (6 bases). There are 15 residues in the CDR3. V was cut by 4 bases and J by 4 bases, with 17 bases left in between. CDR1 is ENHRY, CDR2 SYGVKD, per germline.

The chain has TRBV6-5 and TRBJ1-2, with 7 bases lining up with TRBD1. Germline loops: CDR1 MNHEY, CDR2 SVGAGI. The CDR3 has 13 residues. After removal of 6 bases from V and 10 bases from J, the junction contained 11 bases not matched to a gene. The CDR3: CASSASGGYDYTF. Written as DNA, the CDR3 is TGTGCCAGCAGCGCGTCAGGGGGGTACGACTACACCTTC.

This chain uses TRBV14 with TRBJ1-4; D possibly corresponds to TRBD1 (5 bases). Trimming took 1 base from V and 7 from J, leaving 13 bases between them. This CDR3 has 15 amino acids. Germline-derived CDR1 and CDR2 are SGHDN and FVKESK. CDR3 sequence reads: CASSQVAGNTEKLFF. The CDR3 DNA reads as TGTGCCAGCAGCCAAGTTGCAGGGAACACTGAAAAACTGTTTTTT.

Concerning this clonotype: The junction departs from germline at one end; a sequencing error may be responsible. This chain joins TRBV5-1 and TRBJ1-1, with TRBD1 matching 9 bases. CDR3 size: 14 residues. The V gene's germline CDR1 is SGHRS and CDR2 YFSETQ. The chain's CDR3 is CASSRGQGSAEASF. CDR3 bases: TGCGCCAGCAGCAGGGGACAGGGTAGTGCTGAAGCTTCCTTT. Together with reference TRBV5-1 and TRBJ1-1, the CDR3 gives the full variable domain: KAGVTQTPRYLIKTRGQQVTLSCSPISGHRSVSWYQQTPGQGLQFLFEYFSETQRNKGNFPGRFSGRQFSNSRSEMNVSTLELGDSALYLCASSRGQGSAEASFGQGTRLTVV.

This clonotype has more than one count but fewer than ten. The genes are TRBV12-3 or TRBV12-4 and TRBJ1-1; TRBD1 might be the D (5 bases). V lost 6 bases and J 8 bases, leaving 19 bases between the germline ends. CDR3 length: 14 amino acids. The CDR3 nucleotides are TGTGCCAGCAGCCCACCTTTAGACAGTGACGAAGCTTTCTTT. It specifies CASSPPLDSDEAFF.

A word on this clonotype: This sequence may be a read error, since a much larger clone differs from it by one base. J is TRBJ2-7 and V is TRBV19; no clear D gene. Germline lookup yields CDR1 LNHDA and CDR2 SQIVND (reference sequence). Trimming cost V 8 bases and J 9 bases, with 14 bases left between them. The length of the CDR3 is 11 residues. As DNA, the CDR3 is TGTGCCAGTCCCACAGATCCGTGGCAGTACTTC. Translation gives CASPTDPWQYF.

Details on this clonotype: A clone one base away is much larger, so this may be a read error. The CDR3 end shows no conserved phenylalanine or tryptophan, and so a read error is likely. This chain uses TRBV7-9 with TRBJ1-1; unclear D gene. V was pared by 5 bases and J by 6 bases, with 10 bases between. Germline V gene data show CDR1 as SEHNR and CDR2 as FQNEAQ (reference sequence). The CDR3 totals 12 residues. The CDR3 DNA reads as TGTGCCAGCAGCCACGGCGGATCTGAAGCTTTCCTT. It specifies CASSHGGSEAFL.

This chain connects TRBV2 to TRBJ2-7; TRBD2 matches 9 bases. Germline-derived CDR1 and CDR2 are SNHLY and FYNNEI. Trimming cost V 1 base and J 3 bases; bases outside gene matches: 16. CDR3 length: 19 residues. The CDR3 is CASSEGRLGPAGGNYEQYF. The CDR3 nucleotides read TGTGCCAGCAGTGAAGGTCGACTGGGGCCCGCGGGAGGGAACTACGAGCAGTACTTC.

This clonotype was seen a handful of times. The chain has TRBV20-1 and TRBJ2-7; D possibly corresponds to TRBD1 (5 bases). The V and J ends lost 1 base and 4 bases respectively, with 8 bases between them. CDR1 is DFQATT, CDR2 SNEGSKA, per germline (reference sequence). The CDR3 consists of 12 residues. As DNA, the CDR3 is TGCAGTGCTAGAGGGGGCAGATACGAGCAGTACTTC. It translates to CSARGGRYEQYF.